These 18 T cell receptor beta chains were all obtained from the same sample, sequenced in a study of breast tumors, draining lymph nodes, adjacent tissues. The lymph nodes were axillary draining lymph nodes from breast cancer patients. TCRdb used MiXCR to reprocess the multiplex PCR reads, holding one entry per CDR3 protein. This sample has about 100,000 distinct CDR3 sequences, with about 20% found just once. The specimen sequenced was axillary lymph node tissue. The receptors originated from a female donor with breast cancer. Some clones in this sample may be carry-over from other donors' samples.

In this sample, this clonotype turned up many times. This chain uses TRBV5-1 with TRBJ2-3; possible D gene TRBD2, 6 bases. The CDR3 is 14 residues long. V was trimmed by 0 bases and J by 2 bases, leaving 7 bases between them. CDR1 is SGHRS, CDR2 YFSETQ, per germline. CDR3 in DNA: TGCGCCAGCAGCTTGGTAGCGGACACAGATACGCAGTATTTT. As protein: CASSLVADTDTQYF.

In its sample, this clonotype was seen many times. The rearrangement joins TRBV19 to TRBJ1-6, with 7 bases fitting TRBD1. After removal of 6 bases from V and 10 bases from J, the junction contained 15 bases not matched to a gene. Germline V lookup: CDR1 LNHDA, CDR2 SQIVND (reference sequence). The CDR3 is 16 amino acids. CDR3 loop: CASRPIDRASGSPLHF. The CDR3 region has the DNA TGTGCCAGTAGGCCTATCGACAGGGCGTCGGGATCACCCCTCCACTTT.

This clonotype was picked up many times. The V gene is TRBV6-1, the J gene TRBJ2-1; D uncertain. This CDR3 has 18 amino acids. From germline, CDR1 is MNHNS and CDR2 SASEGT. Trimming took off 8 bases at V and 3 bases at J, with 26 bases between the two ends. The CDR3 bases are TGTGCCAGCGGGTCTCGGTACTCGAAGCAGCGCGTCTACAATGAGCAGTTCTTC. This gives the protein CASGSRYSKQRVYNEQFF.

The CDR3, as DNA: TGTGCCAGCAGTTCATCCCTAGCGGGGGGTATTGGCGGGGAGCTGTTTTTT. Amino acid sequence: CASSSSLAGGIGGELFF. V is TRBV6-2 or TRBV6-3 and J is TRBJ2-2, with 11 bases identical to TRBD2. Per the germline V gene, CDR1 is MNHEY and CDR2 is SVGEGT. The V and J ends lost 4 bases and 7 bases, in that order; junction bases with no gene match: 11. The CDR3 spans 17 residues.

On this clonotype: This may be a read error, as it is one base from a much larger clone. The chain combines TRBV6-4 with TRBJ2-7; D is ambiguous. Germline CDR1 MRHNA, CDR2 SNTAGT. This CDR3 spans 14 amino acids. The CDR3 region is CASRVTRVYYEQSF. In DNA form, the CDR3 reads TGTGCCAGCAGGGTGACAAGGGTATATTACGAGCAGTCCTTC.

In this sample, this clonotype turned up many times. V is TRBV9 and J is TRBJ1-6; D call uncertain. V lost 0 bases and J 6 bases, leaving 10 bases between the germline ends. The CDR3 has 15 residues. Looked up from germline, CDR1 is SGDLS and CDR2 is YYNGEE. CDR3 nucleotide sequence: TGTGCCAGCAGCGTAGGGGATAGTGCTAATTCACCCCTCCACTTT. As protein: CASSVGDSANSPLHF. Looking up the rest from reference TRBV9 and TRBJ1-6 gives the full variable domain: DSGVTQTPKHLITATGQRVTLRCSPRSGDLSVYWYQQSLDQGLQFLIQYYNGEERAKGNILERFSAQQFPDLHSELNLSSLELGDSALYFCASSVGDSANSPLHFGNGTRLTVT.

In the case of this clonotype: Given a much more abundant clone one base away, this may be a read error. The chain combines TRBV19 with TRBJ2-1, with D possibly TRBD2 on 5 matching bases. The CDR3 extends over 15 amino acids. Trimming shortened V by 11 bases and J by 6 bases, and 23 bases separated the two germline ends. Germline V gene data show CDR1 as LNHDA and CDR2 as SQIVND (reference sequence). The CDR3, as DNA: TGTGCCGGTACCTCCGTTGAGGGCCTTTTCAATGAGCAGTTCTTC. This sequence encodes CAGTSVEGLFNEQFF.

Comment on this clonotype: A much larger clonotype is one base distant, so this may be a read error. V usage is TRBV3-1 and J usage is TRBJ2-7; tentative D call: TRBD1 (7 bases). The germline gives CDR1 LGHDT, CDR2 YNNKEL (reference sequence). The CDR3 totals 14 residues. Trimming cost V 8 bases and J 6 bases, with 20 bases left between them. The CDR3: CASRVGGGRIEQYF. The DNA of the CDR3 is TGTGCCAGCCGGGTTGGAGGGGGCAGGATCGAGCAGTACTTC.

This clonotype was seen ten or more times. V gene TRBV2 combines with J gene TRBJ2-5; 8 bases are shared with TRBD1. Looked up from germline, CDR1 is SNHLY and CDR2 is FYNNEI. Trimming cost V 6 bases and J 4 bases; bases outside gene matches: 1. CDR3 length: 12 residues. The CDR3 coding sequence is TGTGCCAGCAGGACAGGGGCAGAGACCCAGTACTTC. Protein product: CASRTGAETQYF.

Points on this clonotype: A read error is possible here, since a much larger clone lies one base away. The V call is TRBV19, the J call TRBJ2-5; the D gene is possibly TRBD2 (5 bases). Germline CDR1 and CDR2: LNHDA and SQIVND (reference sequence). The CDR3 covers 14 residues. The CDR3 region is CASSMRGSAEIQYF. The DNA of the CDR3 is TGTGCCAGTAGTATGCGAGGGAGTGCAGAGATCCAGTACTTC.

There are many counts of this clonotype. The genes are TRBV2 and TRBJ2-7, with TRBD1 identical over 9 bases. CDR3 length: 14 residues. Germline trimming cut 5 bases from V and 6 bases from J; bases unmatched to any gene: 8. CDR1 is SNHLY, CDR2 FYNNEI, per germline. CDR3 DNA sequence: TGTGCCAGCAGTTTTCCGGGACAGGGAGCCGAGCAGTACTTC. Translated, it gives CASSFPGQGAEQYF.

This clonotype was recorded many times. The V gene is TRBV3-1, the J gene TRBJ2-7; a possible D gene is TRBD2 (7 bases). This CDR3 has 12 amino acids. Germline assignment: CDR1 LGHDT and CDR2 YNNKEL (reference sequence). The V end was cut by 4 bases, the J end by 9 bases, with 13 bases between. The CDR3 DNA sequence: TGTGCCAGCAGCCCGGGGGGCCGGTGGCAGTACTTC. This encodes CASSPGGRWQYF.

This clonotype was seen many times. The V call is TRBV20-1, the J call TRBJ1-2; TRBD1 is a possible D gene (6 bases). The CDR3 runs to 15 residues. Germline V gene sequence: CDR1 DFQATT, CDR2 SNEGSKA (reference sequence). Trimming removed 1 base at V and 4 bases at J, with 16 bases between. In DNA, the CDR3 is TGCAGTGCTAGAGCCCGGGGGGGGGCTATCTATGGCTACACCTTC. Translating it yields CSARARGGAIYGYTF.

This clonotype was detected many times. The chain joins TRBV29-1 to TRBJ2-7; D is unclear. Germline V gene data show CDR1 as SQVTM and CDR2 as ANQGSEA. There are 11 residues in the CDR3. V lost 6 bases, J lost 2 bases, and 8 bases lay in between. The CDR3: CSVGEAYEQYF. In DNA, the CDR3 is TGCAGCGTAGGTGAGGCCTACGAGCAGTACTTC.

This clonotype was counted a single time. The chain uses TRBV27 and TRBJ2-1; TRBD2 might be the D (6 bases). Germline values: CDR1 MNHEY, CDR2 SMNVEV (reference sequence). The CDR3 consists of 14 residues. V was cut by 5 bases and J by 7 bases, with 15 bases left in between. As DNA, the CDR3 is TGTGCCAGCAGTATAGGCCGGAGCGGGAATGAGCAGTTCTTC. Amino acids: CASSIGRSGNEQFF.

This clonotype was recorded at least ten times. The chain combines TRBV27 with TRBJ2-5; D is unclear. The germline gives CDR1 MNHEY, CDR2 SMNVEV (reference sequence). The V end lost 0 bases, the J end lost 5 bases, and 10 bases lay between the germline ends. The CDR3 is 14 amino acids. The CDR3: CASSLSWLRETQYF. The CDR3 DNA reads as TGTGCCAGCAGTTTATCCTGGCTAAGGGAGACCCAGTACTTC.

This clonotype was seen repeatedly, ten times or more. The J gene is TRBJ2-7, the V gene TRBV4-1; 11 bases align to TRBD1. CDR1 and CDR2 from the germline V gene are MGHRA and YSYEKL. This CDR3 has 17 amino acids. Trimming took 2 bases from V and 7 from J; bases not matched to a gene: 13. The CDR3, as DNA: TGCGCCAGCAGCCAATCACTGCCTGGGACAGGGGGGGGAGAGCAGTACTTC. Amino acid sequence: CASSQSLPGTGGGEQYF.

This clonotype was detected many times. The rearrangement uses TRBV12-3 or TRBV12-4 and TRBJ2-7; the D gene is possibly TRBD1 (5 bases). Trimming cost V 4 bases and J 5 bases, with 15 bases left between them. The CDR3 has 14 residues. The CDR3, as DNA: TGTGCCAGCAGTTATTCGCAGGGTGTCCACGAGCAGTACTTC. This encodes CASSYSQGVHEQYF.